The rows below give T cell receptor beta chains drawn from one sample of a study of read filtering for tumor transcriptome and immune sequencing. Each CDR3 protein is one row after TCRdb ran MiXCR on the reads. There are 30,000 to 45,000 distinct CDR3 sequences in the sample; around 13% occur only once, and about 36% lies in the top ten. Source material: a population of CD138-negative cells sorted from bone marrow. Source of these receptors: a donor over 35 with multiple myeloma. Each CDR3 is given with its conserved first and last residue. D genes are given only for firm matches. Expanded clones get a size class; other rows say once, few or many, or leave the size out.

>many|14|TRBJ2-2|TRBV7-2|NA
CASSFSGGAGELFF
TGTGCCAGCAGCTTCAGTGGGGGTGCCGGGGAGCTGTTTTTT
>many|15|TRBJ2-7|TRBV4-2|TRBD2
CASSQDLAGTYEQYF
TGTGCCAGCAGCCAGGATTTAGCGGGGACCTACGAGCAGTACTTC
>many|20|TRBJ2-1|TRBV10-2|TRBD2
CASRFDLLAGGPSSYNEQFF
TGCGCCAGCAGGTTTGACTTGTTAGCGGGAGGGCCGAGCTCCTACAATGAGCAGTTCTTC
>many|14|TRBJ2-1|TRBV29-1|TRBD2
CSVIALAGYNEQFF
TGCAGCGTTATCGCTCTAGCGGGATATAATGAGCAGTTCTTC
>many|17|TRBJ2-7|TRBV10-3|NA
CAISGFSPYTYSYEQYF
TGTGCCATCAGTGGGTTTAGCCCTTACACCTACTCCTACGAGCAGTACTTC
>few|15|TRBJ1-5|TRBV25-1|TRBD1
CASSGDRGRNQPQHF
TGTGCCAGCAGTGGGGACAGGGGGCGAAATCAGCCCCAGCATTTT
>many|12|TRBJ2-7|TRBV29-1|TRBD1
CSVDATGGEQYF
TGCAGCGTGGACGCGACAGGGGGCGAGCAGTACTTC
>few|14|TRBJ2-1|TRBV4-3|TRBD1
CASSQTGGYNEQFF
TGCGCCAGCAGCCAAACAGGGGGGTACAATGAGCAGTTCTTC
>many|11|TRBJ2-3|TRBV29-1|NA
CSVSMGDTQYF
TGCAGCGTTTCTATGGGAGATACGCAGTATTTT
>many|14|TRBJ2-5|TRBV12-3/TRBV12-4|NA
CASSFGYKQETQYF
TGTGCCAGCAGTTTCGGGTACAAACAAGAGACCCAGTACTTC
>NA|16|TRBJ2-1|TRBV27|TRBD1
CASSLLGTVVYNEQLF
TGTGCCAGCAGCTTACTAGGGACAGTAGTTTACAATGAGCAGCTCTTC
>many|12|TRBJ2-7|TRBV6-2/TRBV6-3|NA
CASSGPAPEQYF
TGTGCCAGCAGTGGACCCGCTCCGGAGCAGTACTTC
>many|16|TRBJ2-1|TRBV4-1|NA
CASSQDKTLLYNEQFF
TGCGCCAGCAGCCAAGATAAAACTTTACTCTACAATGAGCAGTTCTTC
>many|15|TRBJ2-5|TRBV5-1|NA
CASSSGDREEETQYF
TGCGCCAGCAGCTCGGGGGACAGAGAAGAAGAGACCCAGTACTTC
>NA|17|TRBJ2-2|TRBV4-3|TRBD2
CASSQAPAGVNTGELFF
TGCGCCAGCAGCCAAGCACCAGCGGGAGTCAACACCGGGGAGCTGTTTTTT
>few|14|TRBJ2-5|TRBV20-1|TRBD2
CSARLAGSQETQYF
TGCAGTGCTAGACTAGCGGGGTCCCAAGAGACCCAGTACTTC
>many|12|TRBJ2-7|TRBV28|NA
CASSSTIYEQYF
TGTGCCAGCAGTTCTACAATATACGAGCAGTACTTC
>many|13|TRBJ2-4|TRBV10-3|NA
CAIRSMDGSIQYF
TGTGCCATCAGGTCGATGGACGGGAGCATTCAGTACTTC
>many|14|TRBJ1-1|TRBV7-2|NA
CASSSRWGNTEAFF
TGTGCCAGCAGTTCCCGGTGGGGGAACACTGAAGCTTTCTTT
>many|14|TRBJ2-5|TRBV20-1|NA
CSAKHGSIPETQYF
TGCAGTGCTAAGCACGGGAGTATCCCAGAGACCCAGTACTTC
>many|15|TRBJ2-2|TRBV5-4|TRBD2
CASSRLAGNTGELFF
TGTGCCAGCAGCCGACTAGCGGGGAACACCGGGGAGCTGTTTTTT
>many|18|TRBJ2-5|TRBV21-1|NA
CASSSCCYGTPIQETQYF
TGTGCCAGCAGCTCCTGTTGTTACGGGACACCAATCCAAGAGACCCAGTACTTC
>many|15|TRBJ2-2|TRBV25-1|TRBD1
CASMSRGQDTGELFF
TGTGCCAGCATGAGTAGGGGGCAGGACACCGGGGAGCTGTTTTTT
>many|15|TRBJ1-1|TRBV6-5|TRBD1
CASSPRDRGNTEAFF
TGTGCCAGCAGCCCTAGGGACAGGGGGAACACTGAAGCTTTCTTT